The 21 T cell receptor beta chains in this list originate from one sample, sequenced in a study of identifying expanded T cells in peripheral blood. The protocol was immunoSEQ multiplex PCR, while the TCRdb copy is restricted to in-frame clones and leaves out a portion. This sample has roughly 63,000 clones, with approximately 80% found just once. The source material was blood. The receptors originated from a person between 18 and 75 years old in good health.

This chain uses TRBV29-1 with TRBJ2-7; TRBD2 might be the D (5 bases). This CDR3 contains 15 residues. From germline, CDR1 is SQVTM and CDR2 ANQGSEA. The germline V and J ends were trimmed by 2 bases and 3 bases, with 17 bases remaining between them. The CDR3 DNA reads as TGCAGCGTTGAATTGCCCGCGGGTGGCCGCTACGAGCAGTACTTC. It specifies CSVELPAGGRYEQYF.

This clone has more than one count but fewer than ten. CDR3 protein: CASRHTGGYEQYV. The CDR3 nucleotides read TGTGCCAGCAGACACACTGGAGGCTACGAGCAGTACGTC. The rearrangement uses TRBV6-5 and TRBJ2-7; weak D call: TRBD2 (5 bases). V was shortened by 6 bases and J by 3 bases, with 12 bases between the two germline ends. CDR3 length: 13 amino acids. Per germline, CDR1 MNHEY and CDR2 SVGAGI.

This clone was detected only a few times. The rearrangement joins TRBV28 to TRBJ1-3; TRBD1 aligns across 9 bases. The CDR3 sequence is 17 residues long. Germline V lookup: CDR1 MDHEN, CDR2 SYDVKM. With V trimmed by 6 bases and J by 3 bases, 12 bases remained unmatched. CDR3 in DNA: TGTGCCAGCAGATCGGGGACAGGGCTGAGGAGTGGAAACACCATATATTTT. This sequence encodes CASRSGTGLRSGNTIYF.

The genes are TRBV28 and TRBJ2-5; 7 nucleotides match TRBD2. CDR3 size: 14 residues. Germline values: CDR1 MDHEN, CDR2 SYDVKM. V lost 4 bases and J lost 3; bases outside the gene matches: 5. The CDR3 spells CASSSASGKETQYF. DNA of the CDR3: TGTGCCAGCAGTTCTGCTAGCGGTAAAGAGACCCAGTACTTC. The variable domain in full, with the rest retrieved from reference TRBV28 and TRBJ2-5, is DVKVTQSSRYLVKRTGEKVFLECVQDMDHENMFWYRQDPGLGLRLIYFSYDVKMKEKGDIPEGYSVSREKKERFSLILESASTNQTSMYLCASSSASGKETQYFGPGTRLLVL.

The chain has TRBV7-8 and TRBJ1-2; maybe TRBD1 (5 bases). Germline CDR1 and CDR2: SGHVS and FQNEAQ. The CDR3 has 13 amino acids. V lost 5 bases, J lost 8 bases, and 15 bases lay in between. The chain's CDR3 is CASSPGTPSGYTF. CDR3 coding DNA: TGTGCCAGCAGCCCCGGGACTCCATCGGGCTACACCTTC.

This chain connects TRBV10-2 to TRBJ2-7; 8 nucleotides align to TRBD1. The CDR3 contains 14 residues. The germline V gene has CDR1 WSHSY and CDR2 SAAADI. The junction had 15 bases not matched to a gene; V was cut back by 10 bases and J by 7 bases. This chain's CDR3 is CATRGGQGNGEQYF. Written as DNA, the CDR3 is TGCGCCACCAGAGGAGGACAGGGCAATGGGGAGCAGTACTTC.

The rearrangement joins TRBV2 to TRBJ1-4; D possibly corresponds to TRBD1 (5 bases). V was clipped by 6 bases and J by 6 bases, with 8 bases between them. CDR3 size: 12 residues. Germline CDR1 SNHLY, CDR2 FYNNEI. In DNA form, the CDR3 reads TGTGCCAGCAGCGGGACGGATGAAAAACTGTTTTTT. This sequence encodes CASSGTDEKLFF. Variable domain in full (rest from reference TRBV2 and TRBJ1-4): EPEVTQTPSHQVTQMGQEVILRCVPISNHLYFYWYRQILGQKVEFLVSFYNNEISEKSEIFDDQFSVERPDGSNFTLKIRSTKLEDSAMYFCASSGTDEKLFFGSGTQLSVL.

The rearrangement joins TRBV2 to TRBJ2-7, with a weak D call TRBD1 (5 bases). The germline V gene has CDR1 SNHLY and CDR2 FYNNEI. Between the trimmed V and J ends, which lost 0 bases and 0 bases, there was a span of 6 bases. The CDR3 length is 14 residues. CDR3 protein: CASSEAGASYEQYF. The DNA of the CDR3 is TGTGCCAGCAGTGAAGCAGGGGCCTCCTACGAGCAGTACTTC.

This clone was detected once. The rearrangement uses TRBV7-6 and TRBJ2-1; possible D gene TRBD1, 6 bases. V lost 3 bases and J 7 bases, leaving 13 bases between the germline ends. The CDR3 loop spans 14 amino acids. The germline V gene encodes CDR1 SGHVS and CDR2 FNYEAQ. The CDR3 nucleotides are TGTGCCAGCAGCTTCGCAGGGGTTGGGAATGAGCAGTTCTTC. As protein: CASSFAGVGNEQFF. Filled out from reference TRBV7-6 and TRBJ2-1, the complete variable domain reads GAGVSQSPRYKVTKRGQDVALRCDPISGHVSLYWYRQALGQGPEFLTYFNYEAQQDKSGLPNDRFSAERPEGSISTLTIQRTEQRDSAMYRCASSFAGVGNEQFFGPGTRLTVL.

CDR3 nucleotides: TGTGCCAGTAGTTCCACAGGGACGAACTATGGCTACACCTTC. Encoded protein: CASSSTGTNYGYTF. The V and J genes are TRBV19 and TRBJ1-2, with a tentative D call TRBD1 (6 bases). Trimming pared 5 bases from V and 2 bases from J, leaving 12 bases between. The CDR3 loop spans 14 amino acids. The germline CDR1 and CDR2 sequences are LNHDA and SQIVND (reference sequence). Drawing the rest from reference TRBV19 and TRBJ1-2, the complete variable domain is DGGITQSPKYLFRKEGQNVTLSCEQNLNHDAMYWYRQDPGQGLRLIYYSQIVNDFQKGDIAEGYSVSREKKESFPLTVTSAQKNPTAFYLCASSSTGTNYGYTFGSGTRLTVV.

The V call is TRBV19, the J call TRBJ2-7; D uncertain. CDR3 length: 12 residues. Germline V gene lookup returns CDR1 LNHDA and CDR2 SQIVND (reference sequence). V shed 5 bases and J shed 3 bases, with 8 bases lying between them. The CDR3 spells CASSQANYEQYF. The DNA of the CDR3 is TGTGCCAGTAGTCAGGCCAACTACGAGCAGTACTTC.

The CDR3 DNA sequence: TGTGCCAGCAGCTTAGCGGGGACGAACCAAGAGACCCAGTACTTC. Translation gives CASSLAGTNQETQYF. V and J are TRBV7-2 and TRBJ2-5; the D gene could be TRBD1 or TRBD2 (5 bases each). The CDR3 length is 15 residues. Germline CDR1 reads SGHTA; CDR2 reads FQGNSA. V dropped 0 bases and J dropped 0 bases, with 8 bases sitting between them.

The chain joins TRBV7-2 to TRBJ2-5, with D maybe TRBD2 (5 bases). From germline, CDR1 is SGHTA and CDR2 FQGNSA. Between the trimmed V and J ends, which lost 4 bases and 5 bases, there was a span of 11 bases. The CDR3 covers 13 residues. The CDR3 here is CASSSPGMETQYF. The DNA for the CDR3 is TGTGCCAGCAGCTCTCCGGGAATGGAGACCCAGTACTTC.

V usage is TRBV10-3 and J usage is TRBJ2-2; D is possibly TRBD2 (5 bases). V was clipped by 7 bases and J by 4 bases, with 7 bases between them. The CDR3 is 12 amino acids. Germline CDR1 is ENHRY and CDR2 is SYGVKD. The CDR3 here is CAIKRVTGELFF. CDR3 sequence (DNA): TGTGCCATCAAGAGGGTCACCGGGGAGCTGTTTTTT.

The chain joins TRBV7-6 to TRBJ1-6; the D gene is possibly TRBD1 (5 bases). Trimming shortened V by 3 bases and J by 9 bases, and 18 bases separated the two germline ends. This CDR3 region has 16 residues. Germline CDR1 is SGHVS and CDR2 is FNYEAQ. DNA of the CDR3: TGTGCCAGCAGCTTGGCCGTTTCAGGGTCCGGTTCACCCCTCCACTTT. Amino acids: CASSLAVSGSGSPLHF.

This rearrangement joins TRBV19 to TRBJ1-4; D unresolved. V lost 5 bases, J lost 0 bases, and 10 bases lay in between. Germline CDR1 is LNHDA and CDR2 is SQIVND (reference sequence). CDR3 length equals 15 residues. Written as DNA, the CDR3 is TGTGCCAGTAGTCCAAGATTCGCAACTAATGAAAAACTGTTTTTT. This encodes CASSPRFATNEKLFF.

The chain joins TRBV10-3 to TRBJ1-2; D not certain. The ends were cut back, 7 bases at V and 8 bases at J, with 14 bases in the middle. The germline CDR1 and CDR2 sequences are ENHRY and SYGVKD. The CDR3 is 12 residues long. The CDR3 nucleotides are TGTGCCATCAAGGAGGGTGCGGGAGGCTACACCTTC. Encoded protein: CAIKEGAGGYTF.

With respect to this clone: A far larger clone is just one base off, so this is likely a read error. The CDR3 reads CASSWDKSYGYTF. CDR3 coding DNA: TGTGCCAGCAGCTGGGACAAAAGCTATGGCTACACCTTC. The chain is built from TRBV5-4 and TRBJ1-2, with D possibly matching TRBD1 (6 bases). V shed 3 bases and J shed 4 bases, with 10 bases lying between them. Per the germline V gene, CDR1 is SGHNT and CDR2 is YYREEE (reference sequence). The CDR3 sequence is 13 residues long.

This chain connects TRBV27 to TRBJ1-1, with D perhaps TRBD1 (6 bases). CDR3 size: 14 residues. Per germline, CDR1 MNHEY and CDR2 SMNVEV (reference sequence). V lost 0 bases and J 10 bases, leaving 15 bases between the germline ends. CDR3 sequence reads: CASSLSGGGGRAFF. Written as DNA, the CDR3 is TGTGCCAGCAGTTTATCAGGGGGAGGGGGACGAGCTTTCTTT.

The chain uses TRBV9 and TRBJ1-5; 7 positions agree with TRBD1. The junction had 5 bases not matched to a gene; V was cut back by 0 bases and J by 5 bases. CDR3 length: 15 residues. CDR1 is SGDLS, CDR2 YYNGEE, per germline. CDR3 DNA: TGTGCCAGCAGCGTAGGGGGACAGAAGGATCAGCCCCAGCATTTT. Its protein is CASSVGGQKDQPQHF.

J is TRBJ2-1 and V is TRBV25-1, with a tentative D call TRBD2 (5 bases). CDR1 is MGHDK and CDR2 is SYGVNS in the germline V gene. CDR3 size: 15 residues. Trimming shortened V by 3 bases and J by 4 bases, and 13 bases separated the two germline ends. For the CDR3, the DNA is TGTGCCAGCAGTGAGCCCCCGGGAACATACAATGAGCAGTTCTTC. This gives the protein CASSEPPGTYNEQFF.